Given below is one T cell receptor (beta chain) in context. Its specificity is unknown. The V end lost 1 base, the J end lost 2 bases, and 18 bases lay between the germline ends. This CDR3 is 17 amino acids long. Per the germline V gene, CDR1 is SGHRS and CDR2 is YFSETQ. The sample originates from a study of post-analysis software for immune sequencing data. Turning to the study itself: Multiple sclerosis in the patients followed relapsing-remitting, secondary progressive and progressive-relapsing courses.

Libraries were made from TCR beta cDNA, and they carried unique molecular identifiers. cDNA molecules numbering about 480,000 came from about 0.94 to 9.7 million T cells. TCRdb re-analysed the PCR reads in MiXCR, keeping a single row per CDR3 protein. The sample includes about 160,000 distinct CDR3 sequences, about 34% of them seen just once. Study-level points and caveats: People with multiple sclerosis had a significantly lower normalized Chao1 diversity than controls did.

This TCR derives from a girl under 18 with multiple sclerosis. The genes are TRBV5-1 and TRBJ1-2; D gene unclear. The source was blood, collected after autologous hematopoietic stem cell transplantation. DNA for the CDR3: TGCGCCAGCAGCTTGTTACCAGGTCCCCCCCACAACTATGGCTACACCTTC. Translation gives CASSLLPGPPHNYGYTF.